A single sample gave rise to the 22 T cell receptor beta chains below, sequenced in a study of vaccination effects on CD4 cells after COVID-19. Assay: immunoSEQ multiplex PCR; the TCRdb copy retains only in-frame clones and omits some. The data hold 66,000 or so clones, with roughly 80% observed a single time. Subsequent to a culture period of around eleven days, CD4+ T cells were isolated. All participants had two doses of either the BNT162b2 or mRNA-1273 vaccine. Antigens of these TCRs are unknown. This specimen consisted of CD4+ T cells from PBMCs cultured without peptide, obtained after COVID-19 vaccination. These receptors originate from a human donor who received a COVID-19 vaccine.

The CDR3 loop reads CASSLGPAGGPGETQYF. CDR3 DNA sequence: TGTGCCAGCAGCTTGGGTCCAGCGGGGGGCCCCGGGGAGACCCAGTACTTC. The V gene is TRBV5-4, the J gene TRBJ2-5; TRBD2 matches at 9 bases. V was clipped by 0 bases and J by 5 bases; unmatched bases: 11. The length of the CDR3 is 17 residues. Per the germline V gene, CDR1 is SGHNT and CDR2 is YYREEE (reference sequence).

V is TRBV3-1 (or the pseudogene TRBV3-2) and J is TRBJ1-2; 7 bases map to TRBD1. The V and J ends lost 4 bases and 8 bases, in that order; junction bases with no gene match: 7. The CDR3 consists of 13 residues. CDR1 and CDR2 (germline): LGHDT, YNNKEL (reference sequence). The CDR3, as DNA: TGTGCCAGCAGCCGAGAGGGGGCCGTCGGCTACACCTTC. Its protein is CASSREGAVGYTF.

The genes are TRBV6-2 or TRBV6-3 and TRBJ2-5; no firm D call. The CDR3 has 17 residues. V was shortened by 0 bases and J by 4 bases, with 18 bases between the two germline ends. The germline V gene has CDR1 MNHEY and CDR2 SVGEGT. The CDR3 region is CASSYSIRGPPGETQYF. The CDR3 DNA reads as TGTGCCAGCAGTTACTCGATACGTGGCCCCCCGGGAGAGACCCAGTACTTC.

V usage is TRBV6-2 or TRBV6-3 and J usage is TRBJ1-5; D gene unclear. The length of the CDR3 is 12 residues. The V end was cut by 6 bases, the J end by 5 bases, with 8 bases between. Germline V gene sequence: CDR1 MNHEY, CDR2 SVGEGT. The CDR3 loop reads CASSNSYQPQHF. The CDR3 region has the DNA TGTGCCAGCAGCAACAGCTATCAGCCCCAGCATTTT.

The chain employs TRBV19 and TRBJ2-3; D call uncertain. The V gene's germline CDR1 is LNHDA and CDR2 SQIVND (reference sequence). CDR3 size: 12 residues. Trimming took 5 bases from V and 9 from J, leaving 12 bases between them. DNA for the CDR3: TGTGCCAGTAGTCCCTCTTCCTTAACGCAGTATTTT. It is translated as CASSPSSLTQYF.

This clone was counted only a few times. The chain is built from TRBV5-5 and TRBJ1-1; D is undetermined. The CDR3 extends over 14 amino acids. With 0 bases removed from V and 6 bases from J, the gap between germline ends came to 12 bases. Germline V gene data show CDR1 as SGHKS and CDR2 as YYEKEE (reference sequence). The CDR3 DNA is TGTGCCAGCAGCTTGGGAGCGTTTTTAGCTGAAGCTTTCTTT. This translates into CASSLGAFLAEAFF.

The chain couples TRBV14 to TRBJ1-4, with TRBD1 as a possible D gene (5 bases). Trimming took off 4 bases at V and 7 bases at J, with 16 bases between the two ends. CDR1 SGHDN and CDR2 FVKESK come from the germline V gene. The CDR3 has 15 residues. The DNA of the CDR3 is TGTGCCAGCAGCCTACAGGCGGGAGTAGGTGAAAAACTGTTTTTT. Residues: CASSLQAGVGEKLFF.

This clone has a handful of counts. The rearrangement links TRBV7-2 to TRBJ2-1; D gene uncertain. CDR3 length: 13 amino acids. Germline CDR1 SGHTA, CDR2 FQGNSA. V was shortened by 4 bases and J by 10 bases, with 14 bases between the two germline ends. CDR3 sequence reads: CASSSDPQKEQFF. In DNA, the CDR3 is TGTGCCAGCAGCTCGGACCCACAAAAGGAGCAGTTCTTC. Full variable domain (missing parts from reference TRBV7-2 and TRBJ2-1): GAGVSQSPSNKVTEKGKDVELRCDPISGHTALYWYRQSLGQGLEFLIYFQGNSAPDKSGLPSDRFSAERTGGSVSTLTIQRTQQEDSAVYLCASSSDPQKEQFFGPGTRLTVL.

This chain connects TRBV5-1 to TRBJ2-4; D gene ambiguous. The length of the CDR3 is 14 residues. CDR1 SGHRS and CDR2 YFSETQ come from the germline V gene. The V end lost 2 bases, the J end lost 0 bases, and 6 bases lay between the germline ends. The CDR3 loop is CASSFTVAKNIQYF. The CDR3 coding sequence is TGCGCCAGCAGCTTTACAGTAGCCAAAAACATTCAGTACTTC.

The rearrangement joins TRBV30 to TRBJ1-2, with D perhaps TRBD1 (5 bases). CDR3 length: 12 amino acids. Trimming took 0 bases from V and 5 from J, leaving 7 bases between them. The germline V gene encodes CDR1 GTSNPN and CDR2 SVGIG (reference sequence). CDR3 protein: CAWSVRGYGYTF. The DNA for the CDR3 is TGTGCCTGGAGTGTACGGGGGTATGGCTACACCTTC.

V usage is TRBV7-2 and J usage is TRBJ2-7, with a weak D call TRBD2 (6 bases). V was shortened by 3 bases and J by 5 bases, with 26 bases between the two germline ends. Germline CDR1 is SGHTA and CDR2 is FQGNSA. This CDR3 is 18 amino acids long. The CDR3: CASSFTARGSGGGHEQYV. The CDR3 DNA sequence: TGTGCCAGCAGCTTTACCGCGAGGGGAAGTGGCGGAGGGCACGAGCAGTACGTC.

V gene TRBV6-6 combines with J gene TRBJ2-3, with a weak D call TRBD2 (6 bases). Germline V gives CDR1 MNHNY, CDR2 SVGAGI (reference sequence). The CDR3 is 13 amino acids. The ends were cut back, 4 bases at V and 1 base at J, with 6 bases in the middle. The CDR3 DNA reads as TGTGCCAGCAGTTGGGGGGGCACAGATACGCAGTATTTT. Protein product: CASSWGGTDTQYF.

This sequence joins TRBV9 and TRBJ2-2, with 13 bases lining up with TRBD2. The CDR3 extends over 16 amino acids. From germline, CDR1 is SGDLS and CDR2 YYNGEE. V shed 3 bases, J shed 1 base, and the junction held 0 bases outside the gene matches. In nucleotides, the CDR3 is TGTGCCAGCAGCGGACTAGCGGGGGGGAACACCGGGGAGCTGTTTTTT. Translating it yields CASSGLAGGNTGELFF.

This clone was detected once. The chain joins TRBV19 to TRBJ2-3, with D possibly matching TRBD1 (6 bases). Germline CDR1 reads LNHDA; CDR2 reads SQIVND (reference sequence). The length of the CDR3 is 14 residues. V lost 3 bases and J lost 6, with 13 bases in between. CDR3 in amino acids: CASSILDSLDTQYF. The CDR3 bases are TGTGCCAGTAGTATCCTGGACAGTCTGGATACGCAGTATTTT. The whole variable domain, remainder taken from reference TRBV19 and TRBJ2-3, is DGGITQSPKYLFRKEGQNVTLSCEQNLNHDAMYWYRQDPGQGLRLIYYSQIVNDFQKGDIAEGYSVSREKKESFPLTVTSAQKNPTAFYLCASSILDSLDTQYFGPGTRLTVL.

The V gene is TRBV6-1, the J gene TRBJ2-5, with 7 nucleotides matching TRBD2. Trimming cost V 1 base and J 7 bases; bases outside gene matches: 9. Germline V gene sequence: CDR1 MNHNS, CDR2 SASEGT. The CDR3 totals 15 residues. The CDR3 bases are TGTGCCAGCAGTGAAGTGGGGGGGGGTGCAAGGACCCAGTACTTC. Translating gives CASSEVGGGARTQYF.

This chain joins TRBV7-2 and TRBJ2-5; TRBD1 matches 9 bases. V trimming: 2 bases; J trimming: 0 bases; junction bases outside the gene matches: 4. Germline V gene lookup returns CDR1 SGHTA and CDR2 FQGNSA. CDR3 length equals 16 residues. The CDR3 here is CASSLLGTGNQETQYF. The CDR3 DNA reads TGTGCCAGCAGCTTATTGGGGACAGGGAACCAAGAGACCCAGTACTTC.

The genes are TRBV6-5 and TRBJ1-5; D gene uncertain. The germline V and J ends were trimmed by 8 bases and 7 bases, with 15 bases remaining between them. The CDR3 has 13 amino acids. Germline values: CDR1 MNHEY, CDR2 SVGAGI. Written as DNA, the CDR3 is TGTGCCAGCCAGGCAGTAAGGGTCCAGCCCCAGCATTTT. Translated, it gives CASQAVRVQPQHF.

The V gene is TRBV6-1, the J gene TRBJ1-6; D is uncertain. The CDR3 has 15 amino acids. CDR1 is MNHNS, CDR2 SASEGT, per germline. Trimming left V 8 bases short and J 6 bases short, with 17 bases between. The CDR3 DNA follows: TGTGCCAGCTTCTTTCCCGGACGGATTAATTCACCCCTCCACTTT. This sequence encodes CASFFPGRINSPLHF.

This clone appeared a few times. The genes are TRBV18 and TRBJ1-6; possibly TRBD1 for D (5 bases). CDR1 is KGHSH and CDR2 is LQKENI in the germline V gene. V dropped 3 bases and J dropped 11 bases, with 17 bases sitting between them. CDR3 length: 15 residues. The DNA for the CDR3 is TGTGCCAGCTCACCTACAGGAGGGATAAGGGCACCCCTCCACTTT. It encodes CASSPTGGIRAPLHF.

The rearrangement uses TRBV29-1 and TRBJ1-1; D gene ambiguous. Germline-derived CDR1 and CDR2 are SQVTM and ANQGSEA. The CDR3 consists of 13 residues. The ends were cut back, 3 bases at V and 4 bases at J, with 12 bases in the middle. The CDR3 spells CSVDAPGSTEAFF. The DNA for the CDR3 is TGCAGCGTTGATGCCCCGGGGTCCACTGAAGCTTTCTTT.

The chain couples TRBV7-3 to TRBJ2-3; D is unclear. The ends were cut back, 4 bases at V and 2 bases at J, with 7 bases in the middle. The CDR3 loop spans 13 amino acids. From germline, CDR1 is SGHTA and CDR2 FQGTGA. Written as DNA, the CDR3 is TGTGCCAGCAGCTCCTACTCCACAGATACGCAGTATTTT. It encodes CASSSYSTDTQYF. Complete variable domain (other parts from reference TRBV7-3 and TRBJ2-3): GAGVSQTPSNKVTEKGKYVELRCDPISGHTALYWYRQSLGQGPEFLIYFQGTGAADDSGLPNDRFFAVRPEGSVSTLKIQRTERGDSAVYLCASSSYSTDTQYFGPGTRLTVL.

This clone was seen just once. V gene TRBV18 combines with J gene TRBJ2-7; a weak D match, TRBD2 (6 bases). V was pared by 2 bases and J by 6 bases, with 8 bases between. The CDR3 length is 12 residues. CDR1 is KGHSH and CDR2 is LQKENI in the germline V gene. CDR3 protein: CASSPGGSEQYV. DNA of the CDR3: TGTGCCAGCTCACCAGGAGGGTCCGAGCAGTACGTC.